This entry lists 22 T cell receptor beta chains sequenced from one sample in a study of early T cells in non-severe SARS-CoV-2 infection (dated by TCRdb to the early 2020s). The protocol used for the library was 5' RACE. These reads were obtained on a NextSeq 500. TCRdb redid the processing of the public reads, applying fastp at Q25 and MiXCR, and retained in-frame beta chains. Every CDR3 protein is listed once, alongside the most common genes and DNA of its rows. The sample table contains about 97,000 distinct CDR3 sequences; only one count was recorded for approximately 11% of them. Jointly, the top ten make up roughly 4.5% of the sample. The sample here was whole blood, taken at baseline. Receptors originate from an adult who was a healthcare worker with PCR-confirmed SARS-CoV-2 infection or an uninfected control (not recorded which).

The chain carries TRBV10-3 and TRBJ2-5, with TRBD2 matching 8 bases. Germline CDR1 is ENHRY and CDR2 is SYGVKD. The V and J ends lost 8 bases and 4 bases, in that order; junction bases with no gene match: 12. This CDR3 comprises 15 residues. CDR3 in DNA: TGTGCCATCGGAGGGGTCGGGACTAGGTCAGAGACCCAGTACTTC. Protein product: CAIGGVGTRSETQYF.

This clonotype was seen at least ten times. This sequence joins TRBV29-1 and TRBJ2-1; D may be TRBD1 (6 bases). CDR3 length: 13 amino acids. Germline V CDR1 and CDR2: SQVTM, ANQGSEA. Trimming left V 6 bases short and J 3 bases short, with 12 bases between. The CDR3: CSVRGSIYNEQFF. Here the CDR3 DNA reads TGCAGCGTCAGGGGCAGCATCTACAATGAGCAGTTCTTC.

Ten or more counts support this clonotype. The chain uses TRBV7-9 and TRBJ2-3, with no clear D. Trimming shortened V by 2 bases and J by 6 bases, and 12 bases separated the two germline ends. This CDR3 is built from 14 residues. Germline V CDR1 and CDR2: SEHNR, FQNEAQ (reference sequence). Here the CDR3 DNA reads TGTGCCAGCAGCTTACCGGGCCCTGCGGATACGCAGTATTTT. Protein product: CASSLPGPADTQYF.

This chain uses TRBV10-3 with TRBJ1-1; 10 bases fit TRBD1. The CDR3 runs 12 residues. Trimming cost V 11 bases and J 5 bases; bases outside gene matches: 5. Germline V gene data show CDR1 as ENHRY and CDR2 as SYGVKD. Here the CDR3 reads CAAGQGRTEAFF. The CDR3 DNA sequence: TGTGCCGCGGGACAGGGGCGGACTGAAGCTTTCTTT.

The CDR3 nucleotides read TGTGCCAGCAGCTTATCCACCCAGGCCCTCGGGAATGAGCAGTTCTTC. Translation gives CASSLSTQALGNEQFF. The chain has TRBV11-2 and TRBJ2-1; unclear D gene. This CDR3 is 16 amino acids long. V lost 2 bases, J lost 7 bases, and 18 bases lay in between. CDR1 and CDR2 from the germline V gene are SGHAT and FQNNGV.

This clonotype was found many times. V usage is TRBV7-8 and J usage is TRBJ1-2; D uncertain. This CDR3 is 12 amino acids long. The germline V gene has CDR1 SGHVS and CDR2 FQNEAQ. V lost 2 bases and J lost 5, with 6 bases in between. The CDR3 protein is CASSLSGYGYTF. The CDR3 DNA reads TGTGCCAGCAGCTTATCAGGATATGGCTACACCTTC.

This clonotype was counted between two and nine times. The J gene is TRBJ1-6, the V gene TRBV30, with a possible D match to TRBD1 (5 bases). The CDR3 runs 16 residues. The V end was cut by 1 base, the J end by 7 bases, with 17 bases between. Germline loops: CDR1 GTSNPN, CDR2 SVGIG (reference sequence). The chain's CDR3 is CAWSGPPGRSNSPLHF. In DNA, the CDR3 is TGTGCCTGGAGTGGACCTCCGGGACGTTCGAATTCACCCCTCCACTTT.

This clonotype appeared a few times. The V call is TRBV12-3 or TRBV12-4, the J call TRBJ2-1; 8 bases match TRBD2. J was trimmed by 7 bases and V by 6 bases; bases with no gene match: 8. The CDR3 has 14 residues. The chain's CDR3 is CASRLGGRSNEQFF. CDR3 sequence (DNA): TGTGCCAGCAGGCTTGGCGGGAGGTCGAATGAGCAGTTCTTC.

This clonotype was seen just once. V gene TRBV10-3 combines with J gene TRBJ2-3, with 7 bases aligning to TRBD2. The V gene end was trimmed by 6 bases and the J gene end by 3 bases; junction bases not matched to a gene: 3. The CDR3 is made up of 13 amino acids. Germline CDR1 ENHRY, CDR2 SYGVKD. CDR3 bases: TGTGCCATCAGGGGGGGGGAGACAGATACGCAGTATTTT. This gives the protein CAIRGGETDTQYF.

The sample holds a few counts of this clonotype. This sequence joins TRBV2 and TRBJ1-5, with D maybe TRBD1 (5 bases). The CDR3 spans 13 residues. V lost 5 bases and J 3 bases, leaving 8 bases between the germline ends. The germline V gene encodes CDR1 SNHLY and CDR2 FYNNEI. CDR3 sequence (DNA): TGTGCCAGCAGTCCCGGGGCCAATCAGCCCCAGCATTTT. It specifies CASSPGANQPQHF.

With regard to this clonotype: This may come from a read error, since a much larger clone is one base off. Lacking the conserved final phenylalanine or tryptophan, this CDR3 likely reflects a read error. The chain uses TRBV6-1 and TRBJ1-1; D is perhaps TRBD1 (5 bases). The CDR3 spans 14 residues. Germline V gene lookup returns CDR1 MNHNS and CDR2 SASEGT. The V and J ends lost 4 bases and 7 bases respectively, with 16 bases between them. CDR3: CASSAYRDDIEAFL. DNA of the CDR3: TGTGCCAGCAGTGCCTACCGGGACGATATTGAAGCTTTCTTA.

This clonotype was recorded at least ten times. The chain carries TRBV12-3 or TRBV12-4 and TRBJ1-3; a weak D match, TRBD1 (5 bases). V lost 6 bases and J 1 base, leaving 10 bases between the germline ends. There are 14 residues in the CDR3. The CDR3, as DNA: TGTGCCAGCAGAACGGGGGGATCTGGAAACACCATATATTTT. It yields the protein CASRTGGSGNTIYF.

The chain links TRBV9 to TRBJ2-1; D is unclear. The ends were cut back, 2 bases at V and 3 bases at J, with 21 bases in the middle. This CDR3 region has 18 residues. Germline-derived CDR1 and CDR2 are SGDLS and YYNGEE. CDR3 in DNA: TGTGCCAGCAGCGTCTTGGGTTTTCCCGGGCTATACTACAATGAGCAGTTCTTC. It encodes CASSVLGFPGLYYNEQFF.

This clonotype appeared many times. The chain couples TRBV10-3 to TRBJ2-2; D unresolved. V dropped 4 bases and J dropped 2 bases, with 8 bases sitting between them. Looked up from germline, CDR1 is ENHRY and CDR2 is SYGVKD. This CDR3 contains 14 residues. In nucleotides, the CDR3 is TGTGCCATCAGTGTGAACATCAACACCGGGGAGCTGTTTTTT. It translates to CAISVNINTGELFF.

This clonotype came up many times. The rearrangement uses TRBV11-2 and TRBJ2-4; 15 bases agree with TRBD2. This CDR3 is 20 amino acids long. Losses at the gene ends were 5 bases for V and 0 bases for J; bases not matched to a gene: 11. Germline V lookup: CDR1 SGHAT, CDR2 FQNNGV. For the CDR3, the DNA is TGTGCCAGCAGCCCCTTAGGACTAGCGGGGGGGACACTAGCCAAAAACATTCAGTACTTC. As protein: CASSPLGLAGGTLAKNIQYF.

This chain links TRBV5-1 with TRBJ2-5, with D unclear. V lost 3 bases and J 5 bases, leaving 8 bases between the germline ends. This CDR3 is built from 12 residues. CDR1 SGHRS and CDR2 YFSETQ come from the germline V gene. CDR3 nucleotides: TGCGCCAGCAGCTCCCTTAGGGAGACCCAGTACTTC. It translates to CASSSLRETQYF.

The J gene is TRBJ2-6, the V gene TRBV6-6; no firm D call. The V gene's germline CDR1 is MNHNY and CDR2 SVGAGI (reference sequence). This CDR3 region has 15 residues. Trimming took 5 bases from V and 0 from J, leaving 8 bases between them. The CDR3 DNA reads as TGTGCCAGCAGTCCGCAAAGCTCTGGGGCCAACGTCCTGACTTTC. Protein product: CASSPQSSGANVLTF.

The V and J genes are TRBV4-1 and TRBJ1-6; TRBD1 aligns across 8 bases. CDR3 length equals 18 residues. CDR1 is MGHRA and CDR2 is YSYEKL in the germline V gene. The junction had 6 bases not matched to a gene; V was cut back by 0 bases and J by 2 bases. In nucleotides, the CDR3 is TGCGCCAGCAGCCAAGATTGGGGGGACAGGACCTATAATTCACCCCTCCACTTT. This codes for CASSQDWGDRTYNSPLHF.

CDR3 loop: CASSLSRNYGYTF. For the CDR3, the DNA is TGTGCCAGCAGCCTCAGTCGGAACTATGGCTACACCTTC. V usage is TRBV11-2 and J usage is TRBJ1-2; D remains ambiguous. The germline gives CDR1 SGHAT, CDR2 FQNNGV. The CDR3 runs to 13 residues. The germline V and J ends were trimmed by 5 bases and 2 bases, with 9 bases remaining between them.

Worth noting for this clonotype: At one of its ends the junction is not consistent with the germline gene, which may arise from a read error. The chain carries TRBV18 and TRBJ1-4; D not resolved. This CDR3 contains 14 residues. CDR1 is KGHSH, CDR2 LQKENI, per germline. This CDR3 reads CASSPSQRNENLFF. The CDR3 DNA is TGTGCCAGCTCACCCTCACAGCGTAATGAAAATCTGTTTTTT.

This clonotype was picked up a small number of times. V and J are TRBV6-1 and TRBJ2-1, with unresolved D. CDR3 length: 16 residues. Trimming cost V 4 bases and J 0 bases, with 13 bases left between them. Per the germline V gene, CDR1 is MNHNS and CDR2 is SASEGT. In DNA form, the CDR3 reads TGTGCCAGCAGTGTCGCCAGTACTTTCTCCTACAATGAGCAGTTCTTC. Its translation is CASSVASTFSYNEQFF.

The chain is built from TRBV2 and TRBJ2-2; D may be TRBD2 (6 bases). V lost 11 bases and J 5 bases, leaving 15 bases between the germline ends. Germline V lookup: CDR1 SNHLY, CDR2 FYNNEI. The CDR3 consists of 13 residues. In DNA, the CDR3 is TGTGCCCGCTCAAAGGCGGGAACCGGGGAGCTGTTTTTT. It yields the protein CARSKAGTGELFF.